The 2 T cell receptor beta chains presented below share a single source sample, sequenced in a study of CD8+ T cells in alopecia areata. In each case, RNA was isolated and then reverse transcribed into cDNA as the sequencing template. Profiling relied on immunoSEQ multiplex PCR, and the TCRdb table lists in-frame clones only, not all of them. Among 150,000 to 200,000 clones listed, about three fifths were seen once. Sequenced: CD4+ T cells sorted from blood. Source of these receptors: a human donor in good health.

This clone was observed a few times. The chain combines TRBV28 with TRBJ2-7, with D perhaps matching TRBD1 or TRBD2 (5 bases each). V lost 5 bases and J lost 9, with 14 bases in between. Per germline, CDR1 MDHEN and CDR2 SYDVKM. CDR3 length: 12 residues. The CDR3 sequence is CASSPGGTLQYF. DNA for the CDR3: TGTGCCAGCAGTCCCGGTGGGACCCTGCAGTACTTC.

The rearrangement links TRBV5-1 to TRBJ1-1; 11 bases are shared with TRBD1. Per the germline V gene, CDR1 is SGHRS and CDR2 is YFSETQ. Trimming removed 3 bases from V and 4 bases from J; junction bases left unmatched: 5. CDR3 length: 15 residues. DNA for the CDR3: TGCGCCAGCAGCTGGGGACAGGGGGTCATCACTGAAGCTTTCTTT. It yields the protein CASSWGQGVITEAFF.